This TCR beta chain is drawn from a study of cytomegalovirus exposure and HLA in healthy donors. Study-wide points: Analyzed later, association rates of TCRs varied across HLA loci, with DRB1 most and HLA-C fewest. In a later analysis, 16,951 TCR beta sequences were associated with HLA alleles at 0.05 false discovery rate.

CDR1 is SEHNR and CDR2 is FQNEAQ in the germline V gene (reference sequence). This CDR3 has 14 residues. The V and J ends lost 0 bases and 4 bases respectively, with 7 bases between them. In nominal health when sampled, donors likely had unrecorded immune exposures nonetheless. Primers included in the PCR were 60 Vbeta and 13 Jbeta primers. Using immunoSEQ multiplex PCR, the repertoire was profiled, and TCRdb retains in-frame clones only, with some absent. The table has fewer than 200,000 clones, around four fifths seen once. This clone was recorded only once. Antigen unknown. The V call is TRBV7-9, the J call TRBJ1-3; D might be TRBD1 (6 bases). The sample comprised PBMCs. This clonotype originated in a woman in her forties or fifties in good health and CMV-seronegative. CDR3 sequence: CASSLAGQGNTIYF. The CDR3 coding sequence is TGTGCCAGCAGCTTAGCGGGACAAGGAAACACCATATATTTT.